Sequencing of this TCR beta chain was carried out in a study of control samples from healthy donors and cancer patients. TCRdb's copy holds only in-frame clones and misses some; the assay was immunoSEQ multiplex PCR. Of fewer than 120,000 clones listed, 88% were seen once; the top ten hold around 3.9%. With V trimmed by 7 bases and J by 8 bases, 2 bases remained unmatched. CDR1 and CDR2 (germline): MNHEY, SVGAGI. The CDR3 extends over 13 amino acids. Material: PBMCs. J is TRBJ1-6 and V is TRBV6-5; 10 bases fit TRBD1. The clonotype comes from a woman in her sixties with lung cancer. CDR3 sequence (DNA): TGTGCCAGCATCGGGACAGGGGATTCACCCCTCCACTTT. This sequence encodes CASIGTGDSPLHF.